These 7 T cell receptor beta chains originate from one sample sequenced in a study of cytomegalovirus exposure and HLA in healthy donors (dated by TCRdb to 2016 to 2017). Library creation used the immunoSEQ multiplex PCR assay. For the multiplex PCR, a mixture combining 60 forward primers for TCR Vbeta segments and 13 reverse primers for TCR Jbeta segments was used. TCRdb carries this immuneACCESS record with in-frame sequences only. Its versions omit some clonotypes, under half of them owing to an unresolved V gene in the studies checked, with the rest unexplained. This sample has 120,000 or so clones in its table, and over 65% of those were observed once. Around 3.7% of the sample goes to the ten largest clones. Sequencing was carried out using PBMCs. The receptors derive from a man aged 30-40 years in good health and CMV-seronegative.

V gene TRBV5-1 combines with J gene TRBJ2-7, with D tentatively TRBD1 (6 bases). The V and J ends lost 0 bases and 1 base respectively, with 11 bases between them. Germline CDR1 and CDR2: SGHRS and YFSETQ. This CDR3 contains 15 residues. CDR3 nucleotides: TGCGCCAGCAGCTTGGGTAGGGGGATATCCTACGAGCAGTACTTC. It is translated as CASSLGRGISYEQYF. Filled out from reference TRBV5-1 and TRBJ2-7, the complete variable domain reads KAGVTQTPRYLIKTRGQQVTLSCSPISGHRSVSWYQQTPGQGLQFLFEYFSETQRNKGNFPGRFSGRQFSNSRSEMNVSTLELGDSALYLCASSLGRGISYEQYFGPGTRLTVT.

This chain's CDR3 is CARAGTGIYEQYF. CDR3 DNA sequence: TGTGCCAGAGCCGGGACAGGGATCTACGAGCAGTACTTC. The chain carries TRBV30 and TRBJ2-7, with 9 positions matching TRBD1. The CDR3 contains 13 residues. The V and J ends lost 8 bases and 3 bases, in that order; junction bases with no gene match: 8. The germline CDR1 and CDR2 sequences are GTSNPN and SVGIG (reference sequence). Filled out from reference TRBV30 and TRBJ2-7, the complete variable domain reads SQTIHQWPATLVQPVGSPLSLECTVEGTSNPNLYWYRQAAGRGLQLLFYSVGIGQISSEVPQNLSASRPQDRQFILSSKKLLLSDSGFYLCARAGTGIYEQYFGPGTRLTVT.

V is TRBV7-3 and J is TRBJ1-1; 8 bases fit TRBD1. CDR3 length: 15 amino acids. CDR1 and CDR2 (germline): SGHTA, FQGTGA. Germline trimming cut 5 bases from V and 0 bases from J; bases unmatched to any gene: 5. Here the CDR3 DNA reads TGTGCCAGCAGCACCTACAGGGGGGTGAACACTGAAGCTTTCTTT. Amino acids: CASSTYRGVNTEAFF.

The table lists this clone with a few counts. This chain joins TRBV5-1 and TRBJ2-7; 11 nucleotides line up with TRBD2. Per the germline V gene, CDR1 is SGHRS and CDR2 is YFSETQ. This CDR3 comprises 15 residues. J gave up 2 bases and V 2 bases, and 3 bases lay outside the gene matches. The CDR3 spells CASSLGLAGTYEQYF. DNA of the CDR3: TGCGCCAGCAGCTTAGGACTAGCGGGCACCTACGAGCAGTACTTC. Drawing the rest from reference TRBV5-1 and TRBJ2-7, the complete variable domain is KAGVTQTPRYLIKTRGQQVTLSCSPISGHRSVSWYQQTPGQGLQFLFEYFSETQRNKGNFPGRFSGRQFSNSRSEMNVSTLELGDSALYLCASSLGLAGTYEQYFGPGTRLTVT.

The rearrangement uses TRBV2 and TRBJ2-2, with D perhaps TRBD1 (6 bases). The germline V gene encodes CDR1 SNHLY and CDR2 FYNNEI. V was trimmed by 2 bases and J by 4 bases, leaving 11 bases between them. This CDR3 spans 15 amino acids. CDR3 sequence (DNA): TGTGCCAGCAGTGAATCAGGGGTGGTCACCGGGGAGCTGTTTTTT. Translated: CASSESGVVTGELFF.

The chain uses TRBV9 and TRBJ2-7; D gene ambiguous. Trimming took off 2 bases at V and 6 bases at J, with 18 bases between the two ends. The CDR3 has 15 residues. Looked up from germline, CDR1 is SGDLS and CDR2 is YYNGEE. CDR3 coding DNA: TGTGCCAGCAGCGTCTCCCCGGGTTTAGTGGGCGAGCAGTACTTC. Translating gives CASSVSPGLVGEQYF.

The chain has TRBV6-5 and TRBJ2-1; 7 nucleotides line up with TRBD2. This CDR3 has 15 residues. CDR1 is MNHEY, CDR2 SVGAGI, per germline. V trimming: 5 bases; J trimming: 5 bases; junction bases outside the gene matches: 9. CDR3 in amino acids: CASSQTSVLNNEQFF. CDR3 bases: TGTGCCAGCAGTCAAACTAGCGTACTAAACAATGAGCAGTTCTTC.